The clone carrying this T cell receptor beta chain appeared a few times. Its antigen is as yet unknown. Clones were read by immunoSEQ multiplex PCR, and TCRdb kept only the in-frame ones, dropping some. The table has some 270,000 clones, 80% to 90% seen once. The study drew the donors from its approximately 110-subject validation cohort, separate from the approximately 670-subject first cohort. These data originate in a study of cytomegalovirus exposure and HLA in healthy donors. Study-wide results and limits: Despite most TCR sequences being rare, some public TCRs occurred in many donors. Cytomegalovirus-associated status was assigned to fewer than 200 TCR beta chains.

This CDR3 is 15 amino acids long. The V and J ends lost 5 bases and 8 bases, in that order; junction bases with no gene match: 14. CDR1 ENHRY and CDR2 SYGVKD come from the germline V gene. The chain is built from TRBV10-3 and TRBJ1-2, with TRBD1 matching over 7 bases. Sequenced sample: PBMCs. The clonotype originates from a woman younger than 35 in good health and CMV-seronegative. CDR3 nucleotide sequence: TGTGCCATCAGTCAAGACAGGGTTGAGCGTAGCGGCTACACCTTC. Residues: CAISQDRVERSGYTF.